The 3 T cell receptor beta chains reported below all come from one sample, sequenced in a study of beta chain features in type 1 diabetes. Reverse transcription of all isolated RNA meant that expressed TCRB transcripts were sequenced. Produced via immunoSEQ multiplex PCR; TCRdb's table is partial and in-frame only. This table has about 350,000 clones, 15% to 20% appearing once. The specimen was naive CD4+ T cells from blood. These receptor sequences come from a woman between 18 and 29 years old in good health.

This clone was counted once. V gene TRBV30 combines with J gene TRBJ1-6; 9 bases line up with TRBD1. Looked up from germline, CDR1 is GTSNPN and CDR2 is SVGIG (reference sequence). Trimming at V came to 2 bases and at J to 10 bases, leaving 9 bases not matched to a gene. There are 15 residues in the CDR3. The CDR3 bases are TGTGCCTGGAGTTGGTGGGACAGGGTGGACTCACCCCTCCACTTT. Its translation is CAWSWWDRVDSPLHF.

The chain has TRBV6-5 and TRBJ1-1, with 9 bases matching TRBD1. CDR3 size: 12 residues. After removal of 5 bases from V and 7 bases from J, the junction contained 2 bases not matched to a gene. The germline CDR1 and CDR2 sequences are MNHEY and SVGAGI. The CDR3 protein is CASSADRGEAFF. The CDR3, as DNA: TGTGCCAGCAGTGCGGACAGGGGTGAAGCTTTCTTT.

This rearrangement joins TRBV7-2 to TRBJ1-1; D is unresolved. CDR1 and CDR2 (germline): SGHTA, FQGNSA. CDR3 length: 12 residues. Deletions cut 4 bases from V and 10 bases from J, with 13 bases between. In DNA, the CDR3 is TGTGCCAGCAGCTATTCCACGGAGGGAGCTTTCTTT. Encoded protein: CASSYSTEGAFF.